This TCR beta chain derives from a study of T-cell reconstitution after alpha-beta-depleted transplantation in children. Worth noting for this clonotype: One end of the junction varies from germline; a read error may be responsible.

Library preparation (for TCRbeta) was performed with unique molecular identifiers. TCRdb reanalysed the PCR reads using MiXCR and keeps one entry per CDR3 protein. The sample carries around 71,000 distinct CDR3 sequences, around 6.6% recorded once. Per the germline V gene, CDR1 is DFQATT and CDR2 is SNEGSKA (reference sequence). CDR3 length: 15 residues. The source material was PBMCs from the stem cell graft donor, sampled from the stem cell graft. This TCR derives from a human donor who donated a stem cell graft to a child with acute lymphoblastic leukemia. The chain combines TRBV20-1 with TRBJ2-5; D possibly matches TRBD1 or TRBD2 (5 bases each). The CDR3 loop reads CSARDRLGPQKTQYF. CDR3 nucleotide sequence: TGCAGTGCTAGAGATCGGTTGGGACCCCAAAAGACCCAGTACTTC.